The entry that follows covers one TCR beta chain sequence. The data stem from a study of blood T cell repertoires in COVID-19. Study context: Sample material is recorded as cDNA or gDNA derived from T cells, B-cell-depleted T cells, or PBMCs.

This CDR3 is 15 amino acids long. Trimming took off 3 bases at V and 2 bases at J, with 8 bases between the two ends. Germline V CDR1 and CDR2: MNHNS, SASEGT. The method was immunoSEQ multiplex PCR; TCRdb's version includes in-frame clones alone and lacks a portion of them. The sample has approximately 140,000 clones, 84% seen once. The sequence came from a man aged 60 to 69 with acute or convalescent COVID-19. The genes are TRBV6-1 and TRBJ2-6, with D uncertain. Sequencing was done on a sample of peripheral blood. CDR3 amino acids: CASSEFLAGANVLTF. In nucleotides, the CDR3 is TGTGCCAGCAGTGAGTTTTTAGCTGGGGCCAACGTCCTGACTTTC.